The subject of this entry is one T cell receptor beta chain. As yet, its antigen is unknown. The record originates from a study of T cell responses to AZD1222 COVID-19 vaccine. In the study overall: Analysis merged second doses at about 4 or about 12 weeks.

Looked up from germline, CDR1 is WSHSY and CDR2 is SAAADI. This CDR3 contains 16 residues. V trimming: 7 bases; J trimming: 5 bases; junction bases outside the gene matches: 14. TCRdb's table, derived via immunoSEQ multiplex PCR, lists solely in-frame clones and lacks some. The sample lists about 180,000 clones, about 86% occurring once. Study-wide points: With dominance at 160-218 and 743-854, vaccine-associated CD4 TCRs spanned spike. The study sampled repertoires only after the peak T cell response. Donor demographics were predominantly white British with a female majority; clonal diversity may be underestimated.

The sample consisted of peripheral blood, taken on day 0 of AZD1222 vaccination. The chain uses TRBV10-2 and TRBJ2-5; 9 positions match TRBD1. The TCR originated in an adult in good health. For the CDR3, the DNA is TGCGCCAGCAAAGCGGTATTTTGGACAGGGGTGGAGACCCAGTACTTC. Residues: CASKAVFWTGVETQYF.